These T cell receptor beta chains were read from a single sample in a study of control samples from healthy donors and cancer patients. Sequenced by immunoSEQ multiplex PCR; TCRdb stores in-frame clones only, minus some. Here the sample spans under 200,000 clones, about 93% being singletons. The specimen sequenced was blood. The receptors stem from a woman aged 55 to 70 in good health. Each CDR3 is given with its conserved first and last residue. D genes are given only for firm matches. The size field is filled for only some rows; it gives once, few, many or a size class.

abundance	d_gene	v_gene	j_gene	CDR3aa	CDR3nt
NA	NA	TRBV6-5	TRBJ1-1	CASSYSGGMGGTEAFF	TGTGCCAGCAGTTACTCAGGGGGGATGGGTGGCACTGAAGCTTTCTTT
NA	TRBD2	TRBV7-2	TRBJ2-7	CASSLGSSGVYEQYF	TGTGCCAGCAGCTTAGGATCTAGCGGGGTCTACGAGCAGTACTTC
NA	NA	TRBV7-9	TRBJ1-2	CASSLATGLSGGGYTF	TGTGCCAGCAGCTTAGCGACGGGACTATCAGGAGGTGGCTACACCTTC
NA	NA	TRBV9	TRBJ1-4	CASSVPDGDEKLFF	TGTGCCAGCAGCGTTCCCGACGGGGATGAAAAACTGTTTTTT
NA	NA	TRBV11-3	TRBJ2-1	CASSPRAGVGYNEQFF	TGTGCCAGCAGCCCCCGGGCAGGAGTAGGATACAATGAGCAGTTCTTC
NA	TRBD2	TRBV5-1	TRBJ2-3	CASSLSGGSTDTQYF	TGCGCCAGCAGCCTTAGCGGGGGAAGCACAGATACGCAGTATTTT
NA	NA	TRBV7-8	TRBJ1-1	CASSQTGYTEAFF	TGTGCCAGCAGCCAAACAGGATACACTGAAGCTTTCTTT
NA	NA	TRBV4-3	TRBJ1-2	CASSQDTRVAGFLGYTF	TGCGCCAGCAGCCAAGATACACGTGTGGCAGGGTTTCTTGGCTACACCTTC
NA	NA	TRBV24-1	TRBJ2-3	CATSDKSQGTDTQYF	TGTGCCACCAGTGATAAGAGTCAGGGCACAGATACGCAGTATTTT
once	NA	TRBV5-6	TRBJ1-5	CASSLGWGSQPQHF	TGTGCCAGCAGCTTGGGGTGGGGATCTCAGCCCCAGCATTTT
NA	NA	TRBV27	TRBJ2-2	CASSFRVLQGRTTGELFF	TGTGCCAGCAGTTTCAGGGTGCTTCAGGGGAGGACCACCGGGGAGCTGTTTTTT
NA	TRBD1	TRBV29-1	TRBJ1-5	CSVNRGVDQPQHF	TGCAGCGTCAACAGGGGTGTCGATCAGCCCCAGCATTTT
NA	NA	TRBV7-9	TRBJ1-1	CASTKSGANTEAFF	TGTGCCAGCACCAAATCCGGGGCGAACACTGAAGCTTTCTTT
NA	TRBD1	TRBV11-2	TRBJ2-7	CASSLQGAGPSF	TGTGCCAGCAGCTTACAGGGGGCAGGACCCTCCTTC
once	NA	TRBV6-5	TRBJ1-1	CASSYGGYRLNTEAFF	TGTGCCAGCAGTTACGGTGGATACCGATTGAACACTGAAGCTTTCTTT
NA	NA	TRBV18	TRBJ2-1	CASSPSSKRGLGEQFF	TGTGCCAGCTCACCGAGTTCGAAACGGGGTTTAGGGGAGCAGTTCTTC
once	NA	TRBV11-3	TRBJ2-2	CASRQTGSSGELFF	TGTGCCAGCAGGCAAACAGGGTCTTCCGGGGAGCTGTTTTTT
NA	NA	TRBV14	TRBJ1-1	CASSQVDGTSDTEAFF	TGTGCCAGCAGCCAAGTTGACGGAACCTCGGACACTGAAGCTTTCTTT
NA	TRBD1	TRBV18	TRBJ2-5	CASSPGTGDGETQYF	TGTGCCAGCTCACCTGGGACAGGTGATGGGGAGACCCAGTACTTC
NA	NA	TRBV12-3/TRBV12-4	TRBJ1-1	CASNPGQNTEAFF	TGTGCCAGCAATCCGGGACAGAACACTGAAGCTTTCTTT
NA	NA	TRBV11-3	TRBJ1-3	CASSSERISSGNTIYF	TGTGCCAGCAGCTCGGAACGGATCAGCTCTGGAAACACCATATATTTT
NA	NA	TRBV7-9	TRBJ1-5	CASSLFRGGYGNQPQHF	TGTGCCAGCAGCTTATTTCGGGGTGGTTATGGCAATCAGCCCCAGCATTTT
NA	NA	TRBV10-2	TRBJ2-7	CASSVFPGLYEQYF	TGCGCCAGCAGTGTCTTTCCGGGACTCTACGAGCAGTACTTC
NA	NA	TRBV5-1	TRBJ2-2	CASSLAVSRGKDGELFF	TGCGCCAGCAGCTTGGCTGTTAGTCGGGGGAAAGACGGGGAGCTGTTTTTT
NA	NA	TRBV25-1	TRBJ1-4	CASSRWGVEEKLFF	TGTGCCAGCAGCCGCTGGGGGGTGGAAGAAAAACTGTTTTTT
NA	NA	TRBV18	TRBJ1-3	CASSRQSGTFYSGNTIYF	TGTGCCAGCTCACGACAGTCGGGGACCTTCTACTCTGGAAACACCATATATTTT
once	NA	TRBV4-3	TRBJ1-4	CASSQEPGAGREKLFF	TGCGCCAGCAGCCAAGAACCAGGGGCCGGAAGGGAAAAACTGTTTTTT
NA	NA	TRBV6-5	TRBJ1-1	CASRGGGAMGTEAFF	TGTGCCAGCAGGGGCGGGGGGGCCATGGGGACTGAAGCTTTCTTT
NA	NA	TRBV4-3	TRBJ1-6	CASSQAQGVSPLHF	TGCGCCAGCAGCCAAGCCCAAGGGGTCTCACCCCTCCACTTT
NA	NA	TRBV27	TRBJ1-2	CASSFYDSNYGYTF	TGTGCCAGCAGTTTTTATGACAGCAACTATGGCTACACCTTC
once	NA	TRBV28	TRBJ2-1	CASRTVATQFF	TGTGCCAGCAGAACTGTGGCTACGCAGTTCTTC
NA	NA	TRBV7-2	TRBJ2-4	CASSEDWGIQYF	TGTGCCAGCAGCGAGGACTGGGGCATTCAGTACTTC
NA	NA	TRBV6-5	TRBJ1-6	CASSRTTYNSPLHF	TGTGCCAGCAGTCGGACAACCTATAATTCACCCCTCCACTTT
NA	NA	TRBV18	TRBJ2-3	CASSPRESSTDTQYF	TGTGCCAGCTCACCCCGAGAATCCAGCACAGATACGCAGTATTTT
NA	NA	TRBV30	TRBJ2-7	CAWSASSSGYCYF	TGTGCCTGGAGTGCGTCCTCCTCGGGTTACTGCTACTTC
NA	NA	TRBV29-1	TRBJ1-1	CSVGPSMNTEAFF	TGCAGCGTTGGCCCCTCGATGAACACTGAAGCTTTCTTT
NA	TRBD2	TRBV5-1	TRBJ2-3	CASSVVGLAGGYQVTDTQYF	TGCGCCAGCAGTGTTGTTGGACTAGCGGGGGGGTATCAGGTCACAGATACGCAGTATTTT
NA	NA	TRBV14	TRBJ1-6	CASSQQQGTGGGSPLHF	TGTGCCAGCAGCCAACAGCAGGGGACTGGGGGTGGCTCACCCCTCCACTTT
NA	TRBD1	TRBV5-6	TRBJ1-1	CASSRQGASTEAFF	TGTGCCAGCAGTAGACAGGGGGCCAGCACTGAAGCTTTCTTT
NA	TRBD1	TRBV2	TRBJ2-5	CATTMTGWETQYF	TGTGCCACCACGATGACAGGGTGGGAGACCCAGTACTTC
NA	NA	TRBV5-1	TRBJ1-3	CASSAAGSGNTIYF	TGCGCCAGCAGCGCCGCCGGTTCTGGAAACACCATATATTTT